The rows below give T cell receptor beta chains drawn from one sample of a study of neurological immune-mediated disorders. From the 5' RACE reads, TCRdb called clonotypes with MiXCR, one entry per CDR3 protein. The sample consists of approximately 30,000 distinct CDR3 sequences, roughly 14% of them appearing once. The sample taken for sequencing was CD4+ T cells from blood. These receptors were collected from a female donor with HTLV-1-associated myelopathy (HAM/TSP). Both conserved end residues are part of each CDR3. The order of the fields is clone size, J gene, V gene, D gene, CDR3 protein, CDR3 DNA. The D gene is left open where the match is weak. A row's size may be missing; if present it is once, few, many or a size class.

clone size: many; J gene: TRBJ1-2; V gene: TRBV29-1; D gene: NA; CDR3 protein: CSVEGRFIRSYTF; CDR3 DNA: TGCAGCGTTGAAGGACGGTTTATCCGGAGCTACACCTTC
clone size: many; J gene: TRBJ2-7; V gene: TRBV3-1; D gene: NA; CDR3 protein: CASSQDYWSYEQYF; CDR3 DNA: TGTGCCAGCAGCCAAGATTATTGGTCCTACGAGCAGTACTTC
clone size: NA; J gene: TRBJ2-5; V gene: TRBV7-2; D gene: NA; CDR3 protein: CASSPHGGETQYF; CDR3 DNA: TGTGCCAGCAGCCCGCATGGCGGGGAGACACAGTACTTC
clone size: NA; J gene: TRBJ1-5; V gene: TRBV19; D gene: TRBD1; CDR3 protein: CASSMWTGEQPQHF; CDR3 DNA: TGTGCCAGTAGTATGTGGACAGGGGAACAGCCCCAGCATTTT
clone size: many; J gene: TRBJ2-3; V gene: TRBV14; D gene: TRBD1; CDR3 protein: CASSPTGQGTDTQYF; CDR3 DNA: TGTGCCAGCAGCCCCACCGGACAGGGCACAGATACGCAGTATTTT
clone size: many; J gene: TRBJ2-7; V gene: TRBV19; D gene: NA; CDR3 protein: CASSQQGSGEQYF; CDR3 DNA: TGTGCCAGTAGCCAACAGGGTTCTGGCGAGCAGTACTTC
clone size: many; J gene: TRBJ2-7; V gene: TRBV4-2; D gene: NA; CDR3 protein: CASSQDPGTYEQYF; CDR3 DNA: TGTGCCAGCAGCCAAGATCCGGGCACCTACGAGCAGTACTTC
clone size: few; J gene: TRBJ2-2; V gene: TRBV7-7; D gene: NA; CDR3 protein: CASSLGARGNTGELFF; CDR3 DNA: TGTGCTAGCAGCTTAGGAGCCAGGGGGAACACCGGGGAGCTGTTTTTT
clone size: many; J gene: TRBJ2-5; V gene: TRBV20-1; D gene: TRBD1; CDR3 protein: CSARVGGRGRGETQYF; CDR3 DNA: TGCAGTGCTAGAGTGGGGGGCAGGGGGCGCGGAGAGACCCAGTACTTC
clone size: many; J gene: TRBJ2-1; V gene: TRBV20-1; D gene: NA; CDR3 protein: CSAPPPLLPSGLTLYYNEQFF; CDR3 DNA: TGCAGTGCTCCGCCCCCCTTACTACCCTCGGGACTCACACTATATTACAATGAGCAGTTCTTC
clone size: many; J gene: TRBJ2-7; V gene: TRBV24-1; D gene: TRBD1; CDR3 protein: CATSDLRRGQDRGYEQYF; CDR3 DNA: TGTGCCACCAGTGATTTGCGCCGGGGCCAGGACAGGGGCTACGAGCAGTACTTC
clone size: medium-sized; J gene: TRBJ1-1; V gene: TRBV5-1; D gene: TRBD1; CDR3 protein: CASSIQGANTEAFF; CDR3 DNA: TGCGCCAGCAGCATCCAGGGGGCGAACACTGAAGCTTTCTTT
clone size: many; J gene: TRBJ2-1; V gene: TRBV7-7; D gene: TRBD2; CDR3 protein: CASSSSGGAGNEQFF; CDR3 DNA: TGTGCTAGCAGCTCCAGCGGGGGGGCCGGGAATGAGCAGTTCTTC
clone size: many; J gene: TRBJ2-7; V gene: TRBV11-1; D gene: TRBD2; CDR3 protein: CASTPGGEGYEQYF; CDR3 DNA: TGTGCCAGCACCCCGGGGGGAGAAGGCTACGAGCAGTACTTC
clone size: many; J gene: TRBJ2-7; V gene: TRBV12-3/TRBV12-4; D gene: TRBD2; CDR3 protein: CASTSGGRADEQYF; CDR3 DNA: TGTGCCAGCACCAGCGGTGGGAGGGCCGACGAGCAGTACTTC
clone size: many; J gene: TRBJ2-7; V gene: TRBV12-3/TRBV12-4; D gene: NA; CDR3 protein: CASSPPRDTPNEQYF; CDR3 DNA: TGTGCCAGCAGCCCCCCCCGGGACACGCCGAATGAGCAGTACTTC
clone size: NA; J gene: TRBJ1-2; V gene: TRBV5-1; D gene: NA; CDR3 protein: CASSYTNYGYTF; CDR3 DNA: TGCGCCAGCAGCTACACTAACTATGGCTACACCTTC
clone size: many; J gene: TRBJ2-3; V gene: TRBV5-1; D gene: TRBD2; CDR3 protein: CASGTGGSTDTQYF; CDR3 DNA: TGCGCCAGCGGTACGGGAGGAAGCACAGATACGCAGTATTTT
clone size: medium-sized; J gene: TRBJ2-3; V gene: TRBV6-1; D gene: NA; CDR3 protein: CASSIRTSTDTQYF; CDR3 DNA: TGTGCCAGCTCGATTAGGACTAGCACAGATACGCAGTATTTT
clone size: many; J gene: TRBJ2-7; V gene: TRBV6-5; D gene: TRBD2; CDR3 protein: CASSYSGGSVYEQYF; CDR3 DNA: TGTGCCAGCAGTTACTCTGGCGGGAGCGTCTACGAGCAGTACTTC
clone size: many; J gene: TRBJ2-5; V gene: TRBV4-2; D gene: NA; CDR3 protein: CASSQDWGRQTQYF; CDR3 DNA: TGTGCCAGCAGCCAAGATTGGGGCCGCCAAACCCAGTACTTC
clone size: few; J gene: TRBJ2-3; V gene: TRBV20-1; D gene: TRBD2; CDR3 protein: CSASLGGVTQYF; CDR3 DNA: TGCAGTGCTAGTTTGGGGGGGGTTACGCAGTATTTT
clone size: many; J gene: TRBJ2-5; V gene: TRBV10-3; D gene: TRBD1; CDR3 protein: CAISGDSKGPQETQYF; CDR3 DNA: TGTGCCATCAGTGGGGACAGCAAAGGGCCCCAAGAGACCCAGTACTTC
clone size: many; J gene: TRBJ2-7; V gene: TRBV18; D gene: TRBD1; CDR3 protein: CASSPLDSGQGHEQYF; CDR3 DNA: TGTGCCAGCTCACCACTAGATTCGGGACAGGGCCACGAGCAGTACTTC
clone size: many; J gene: TRBJ1-1; V gene: TRBV28; D gene: NA; CDR3 protein: CASSAAGDTEAFF; CDR3 DNA: TGTGCCAGCAGCGCCGCAGGGGACACTGAAGCTTTCTTT
clone size: many; J gene: TRBJ2-1; V gene: TRBV24-1; D gene: NA; CDR3 protein: CATSDRATSRDNEQFF; CDR3 DNA: TGTGCCACCAGTGATCGGGCGACTAGTCGGGACAATGAGCAGTTCTTC
clone size: many; J gene: TRBJ1-6; V gene: TRBV15; D gene: TRBD1; CDR3 protein: CATSRPGQGASSPLHF; CDR3 DNA: TGTGCCACCAGCAGGCCGGGACAGGGGGCTAGTTCACCCCTCCACTTT
clone size: many; J gene: TRBJ2-7; V gene: TRBV4-1; D gene: TRBD1; CDR3 protein: CASSQNRDRASEQYF; CDR3 DNA: TGCGCCAGCAGCCAAAACCGGGACAGGGCTTCCGAGCAGTACTTC
clone size: many; J gene: TRBJ1-5; V gene: TRBV28; D gene: NA; CDR3 protein: CASRKYGLPGPRRNNQPQHF; CDR3 DNA: TGTGCCAGCAGAAAATACGGACTTCCCGGCCCCCGCCGCAACAATCAGCCCCAGCATTTT
clone size: many; J gene: TRBJ1-3; V gene: TRBV25-1; D gene: NA; CDR3 protein: CASSEISGVPSSGNTIYF; CDR3 DNA: TGTGCCAGCAGTGAAATCTCGGGCGTCCCGTCCTCTGGAAACACCATATATTTT
clone size: many; J gene: TRBJ2-5; V gene: TRBV5-1; D gene: NA; CDR3 protein: CASSLARGQGQETQYF; CDR3 DNA: TGCGCCAGCAGCTTGGCACGGGGGCAGGGGCAAGAGACCCAGTACTTC
clone size: many; J gene: TRBJ2-4; V gene: TRBV7-9; D gene: TRBD1; CDR3 protein: CASSSLDRGRRNIQYF; CDR3 DNA: TGTGCCAGCAGCTCCCTGGACAGGGGAAGAAGAAACATTCAGTACTTC
clone size: many; J gene: TRBJ2-1; V gene: TRBV24-1; D gene: NA; CDR3 protein: CATSPREVTYNEQFF; CDR3 DNA: TGTGCCACCTCACCCCGGGAAGTTACCTACAATGAGCAGTTCTTC
clone size: many; J gene: TRBJ1-2; V gene: TRBV5-1; D gene: NA; CDR3 protein: CASQTVQGPIGGYTF; CDR3 DNA: TGCGCCAGCCAGACTGTACAGGGACCTATCGGGGGCTACACCTTC
clone size: many; J gene: TRBJ1-4; V gene: TRBV7-2; D gene: NA; CDR3 protein: CASSLSRDEKLFF; CDR3 DNA: TGTGCCAGCAGCTTATCCAGAGATGAAAAACTGTTTTTT